This T cell receptor (beta chain) was obtained from a study of CXCR3-negative and CXCR3-positive naive CD8 T cells. The method, 5' RACE with UMI labels, was used to prepare the TRB cDNA libraries. TCRdb reanalyzed the 5' RACE reads, giving one entry per CDR3 protein sequence and no DNA. The sample totals tens of thousands of distinct CDR3 sequences; its top ten clones hold 0.85% to 1.4%. Naive CD8+ T cells carried a CD45RO-CCR7+CD27+CD95- phenotype. Study results and limitations: TRBV-TRBJ usage was alike in naive CXCR3-negative and CXCR3-positive cells but differed in memory cells. After cryopreservation, CXCR3 expression dropped partially; most assays used fresh PBMCs. Similar levels of surface CD5 were seen between naive subsets; TCR strength was inferred from TRB CDR3 properties.

The CDR3 has 15 residues. Germline V gene sequence: CDR1 PRHDT, CDR2 FYEKMQ (reference sequence). With regard to this clonotype: Its antigen remains unknown.

This receptor was identified in a human donor in good health. Some clones in this sample may be carry-over from other donors' samples. The rearrangement joins TRBV13 to TRBJ2-7; the D call from TCRdb, TRBD2, cannot be confirmed without DNA. Sequencing was carried out using naive CXCR3- CD8+ T cells from blood. Subset meaning: CD45RO-CCR7+CD27+CD95- naive CD8+ T cells lacking CXCR3 (TNR3-). CDR3 in amino acids: CASSERGLAGDEQYF.